Detailed here is one T cell receptor (beta chain). The antigen is unknown. The junction and the germline gene differ at one end; a read error may be behind it. This sample was included in a study of tumor and adjacent non-tumor tissue in lung cancer. Study conclusions and caveats: Top 100 clones took a larger repertoire share in normal lung.

CDR3 length: 15 amino acids. Germline V lookup: CDR1 SQVTM, CDR2 ANQGSEA. Three rounds of nested PCR, following a modified ARM-PCR protocol, produced the TCRbeta library. Using its own MiXCR run on the multiplex PCR reads, TCRdb lists one record per CDR3 protein. The table has 60,000 to 85,000 distinct CDR3 sequences, 60% to 75% seen once. No cell sorting was done before RNA was extracted from the tissue. The sequence was obtained from a man in his 60s with non-small cell lung cancer. The genes are TRBV29-1 and TRBJ2-7, with TRBD1 matching over 9 bases. Sequencing was performed on lung tumor tissue. The DNA of the CDR3 is TGCAGCGCAACGAGGGGGGGACAGGGTTCCAACGAGCACTACTTC. This gives the protein CSATRGGQGSNEHYF.